Each of the 21 T cell receptor beta chains below was sequenced from the same sample in a study of T cells in women clearing cervical HPV infection. Generated by immunoSEQ multiplex PCR, the TCRdb table keeps only in-frame clones and is missing some. This sample's table reports fewer than 50,000 clones. The sample comprised blood buffy coat. The receptor source for this set is a woman between 18 and 69 years old with a cervical HPV16 infection that either progressed to CIN3+ or cleared (not recorded which).

On this clone itself: The read comes to an end 3 residues before the CDR3 does, leaving the germline J gene to fill in the end. The rearrangement links TRBV5-1 to TRBJ1-1, with D possibly being TRBD1 (5 bases). Deletions cut 7 bases from V and 7 bases from J, with 17 bases between. This CDR3 spans 13 amino acids. The germline gives CDR1 SGHRS, CDR2 YFSETQ. The sequenced CDR3 bases are TGCGCCAGCTCCACGACAGTTTCGGGTGAA. Translating it yields CASSTTVSGE. The entire CDR3 protein reads CASSTTVSGEAFF.

With respect to this clone: Coverage ceases 3 residues before the CDR3 finishes, and the germline J gene fills in the end. The rearrangement joins TRBV29-1 to TRBJ2-3; D is possibly TRBD1 (6 bases). From germline, CDR1 is SQVTM and CDR2 ANQGSEA. CDR3 length: 15 amino acids. Trimming stripped 1 base from V and 5 bases from J, with 16 bases between. CDR3 sequence: CSVEGYRAVGDTQYF. The covered CDR3 bases are TGCAGCGTTGAAGGGTACAGGGCGGTGGGAGATACG.

This clone shows up as medium-sized by frequency. The read stops 3 residues short of the end of the CDR3; the missing end is completed from the germline J gene. The chain is built from TRBV5-6 and TRBJ1-3, with no clear D. In germline, CDR1 is SGHDT, CDR2 YYEEEE. Trimming removed 4 bases at V and 4 bases at J, with 9 bases between. The CDR3 contains 13 residues. The CDR3: CASSARVGNTIYF. The DNA read from the CDR3 is TGTGCCAGCAGCGCCCGGGTCGGAAACACC.

On this clone itself: Sequencing ends 3 residues short of the CDR3 end; the germline J gene provides the rest. The V gene is TRBV5-1, the J gene TRBJ1-4, with D perhaps TRBD1 (5 bases). Germline V gives CDR1 SGHRS, CDR2 YFSETQ. This CDR3 comprises 15 residues. Deletions cut 5 bases from V and 8 bases from J, with 19 bases between. The CDR3 DNA, read in part, is TGCGCCAGCAGTCTGACCGGGACTCGGGGCGAAAAA. Translated: CASSLTGTRGEK. In full, the CDR3 is CASSLTGTRGEKLFF. The entire variable domain, with the rest obtained from reference TRBV5-1 and TRBJ1-4, is as follows: KAGVTQTPRYLIKTRGQQVTLSCSPISGHRSVSWYQQTPGQGLQFLFEYFSETQRNKGNFPGRFSGRQFSNSRSEMNVSTLELGDSALYLCASSLTGTRGEKLFFGSGTQLSVL.

On this clone: The read ends 3 residues shy of where the CDR3 ends; the end is completed using the germline J gene. The chain joins TRBV7-9 to TRBJ2-7; D possibly corresponds to TRBD2 (6 bases). There are 15 residues in the CDR3. Germline-derived CDR1 and CDR2 are SEHNR and FQNEAQ (reference sequence). The V gene lost 6 bases and the J gene lost 0 bases, with 15 bases spanning the gap. Incomplete CDR3 DNA: TGTGCCAGCAGTCGCGCGGGGTTGAGCTCCTACGAG. Translation: CASSRAGLSSYE. The CDR3 in its entirety is CASSRAGLSSYEQYF. The full variable domain, in which reference TRBV7-9 and TRBJ2-7 provide the parts outside the CDR3, is DTGVSQNPRHKITKRGQNVTFRCDPISEHNRLYWYRQTLGQGPEFLTYFQNEAQLEKSRLLSDRFSAERPKGSFSTLEIQRTEQGDSAMYLCASSRAGLSSYEQYFGPGTRLTVT.

Turning to this clone: The read ends 3 residues shy of where the CDR3 ends; the end is completed using the germline J gene. The chain joins TRBV28 to TRBJ2-7; 8 bases align to TRBD1. The CDR3 length is 14 residues. V lost 7 bases to trimming and J lost 4 bases; unmatched junction nucleotides: 9. From germline, CDR1 is MDHEN and CDR2 SYDVKM. The CDR3 bases that were read are TGTGCCAGCACTTCACTCAGGGGGCATTACGAG. It codes for CASTSLRGHYE. The CDR3 in its entirety is CASTSLRGHYEQYF.

Concerning this clone itself: The read ends 3 residues shy of where the CDR3 ends; the end is completed using the germline J gene. The rearrangement uses TRBV19 and TRBJ2-5, with D possibly matching TRBD2 (6 bases). Trimming stripped 6 bases from V and 4 bases from J, with 15 bases between. CDR1 is LNHDA and CDR2 is SQIVND in the germline V gene (reference sequence). The CDR3 is 14 amino acids. The CDR3 protein is CASRISGGGETQYF. The DNA read from the CDR3 is TGTGCCAGTAGGATTAGCGGAGGAGGAGAGACC.

In regard to this clone: Read data end 3 residues before the CDR3 end; the end is taken from the germline J gene. The genes are TRBV2 and TRBJ2-7, with a possible D match to TRBD1 (5 bases). The CDR3 sequence is 13 residues long. Germline V gene sequence: CDR1 SNHLY, CDR2 FYNNEI. Trimming shortened V by 4 bases and J by 5 bases, and 12 bases separated the two germline ends. Incomplete CDR3 DNA: TGTGCCAGCAGTGCAACCGGCAGGGACGAG. It translates to CASSATGRDE. The CDR3 in full is CASSATGRDEQYF.

Concerning this clone itself: The read terminates 3 residues before the CDR3 end, so the remaining end is supplied by the germline J gene. This rearrangement joins TRBV20-1 to TRBJ2-7; 7 bases are a match to TRBD2. The trim removed 4 bases at V and 3 bases at J, leaving 9 bases unmatched. This CDR3 is built from 14 residues. Germline V gene data show CDR1 as DFQATT and CDR2 as SNEGSKA (reference sequence). This CDR3 is CSAIQAGKGYEQYF. CDR3 DNA (partial): TGCAGTGCTATCCAAGCGGGAAAGGGCTACGAG.

About this clone itself: Read data end 3 residues before the CDR3 end; the end is taken from the germline J gene. This chain joins TRBV19 and TRBJ1-4; TRBD1 might be the D (5 bases). The germline CDR1 and CDR2 sequences are LNHDA and SQIVND (reference sequence). Deletions cut 2 bases from V and 2 bases from J, with 24 bases between. The CDR3 totals 20 residues. CDR3 amino acids: CASSIRGSAGWWSTNEKLFF. The covered CDR3 bases are TGTGCCAGTAGTATAAGGGGTTCGGCAGGGTGGTGGTCGACTAATGAAAAA. Full variable domain (outside the CDR3, taken from reference TRBV19 and TRBJ1-4): DGGITQSPKYLFRKEGQNVTLSCEQNLNHDAMYWYRQDPGQGLRLIYYSQIVNDFQKGDIAEGYSVSREKKESFPLTVTSAQKNPTAFYLCASSIRGSAGWWSTNEKLFFGSGTQLSVL.

About this clone: Read coverage stops 3 residues before the CDR3 terminus; the germline J gene supplies the remainder. The V call is TRBV6-1, the J call TRBJ2-3; D perhaps matches TRBD2 (6 bases). CDR1 is MNHNS, CDR2 SASEGT, per germline. Trimming took 4 bases from V and 0 from J, leaving 11 bases between them. This CDR3 contains 15 residues. CDR3 amino acids: CASSVLAGSTDTQYF. Incomplete CDR3 DNA: TGTGCCAGCAGTGTACTCGCGGGGAGCACAGATACG.

In the case of this clone: The CDR3 end is not reached by the read, which stops 3 residues before it; the germline J gene fills it in. The chain is built from TRBV5-1 and TRBJ2-2, with unresolved D. Trimming took 0 bases from V and 0 from J, leaving 12 bases between them. The CDR3 has 17 amino acids. Germline lookup yields CDR1 SGHRS and CDR2 YFSETQ. The covered CDR3 bases are TGCGCCAGCAGCTTGGCCGCCTCCCGGGCGAACACCGGGGAG. Encoded protein: CASSLAASRANTGE. The whole CDR3 protein is CASSLAASRANTGELFF.

Turning to this clone: The read comes to an end 3 residues before the CDR3 does, leaving the germline J gene to fill in the end. The chain joins TRBV2 to TRBJ2-1; TRBD2 aligns across 10 bases. The CDR3 runs 15 residues. The V gene's germline CDR1 is SNHLY and CDR2 FYNNEI. The V and J ends lost 4 bases and 8 bases, in that order; junction bases with no gene match: 8. The part of the CDR3 DNA that was read is TGTGCCAGCAGTGTTAGGGCTAGCGGGAGCCATGAG. Amino acid sequence: CASSVRASGSHE. The whole CDR3 sequence reads CASSVRASGSHEQFF.

A word on this clone: The read terminates 3 residues ahead of where the CDR3 ends, so the germline J gene completes it. The V call is TRBV4-1, the J call TRBJ2-5; 7 bases align to TRBD2. V lost 0 bases to trimming and J lost 4 bases; unmatched junction nucleotides: 5. CDR1 and CDR2 from the germline V gene are MGHRA and YSYEKL. The CDR3 contains 15 residues. CDR3 protein: CASSQESGEGETQYF. CDR3 DNA, as far as it was read: TGCGCCAGCAGCCAAGAAAGCGGGGAAGGAGAGACC.

The sequenced part of the CDR3 DNA is TGTGCCAGCAGCTTGGTAAATCAGCCC. This gives the protein CASSLVNQP. The full-length CDR3 reads as CASSLVNQPQHF. V and J are TRBV5-6 and TRBJ1-5; D ambiguous. The missing CDR3 end, 3 residues past where the read stops, is filled in from the germline J gene. Trimming shortened V by 0 bases and J by 4 bases, and 2 bases separated the two germline ends. Germline CDR1 reads SGHDT; CDR2 reads YYEEEE. There are 12 residues in the CDR3. Using reference TRBV5-6 and TRBJ1-5 for the parts outside the CDR3, the full variable domain is DAGVTQSPTHLIKTRGQQVTLRCSPKSGHDTVSWYQQALGQGPQFIFQYYEEEERQRGNFPDRFSGHQFPNYSSELNVNALLLGDSALYLCASSLVNQPQHFGDGTRLSIL.

The DNA read from the CDR3 is TGTGCCATCAGAACCGGGACAGCGAACACTGAA. Translated: CAIRTGTANTE. The full-length CDR3 reads as CAIRTGTANTEAFF. The V and J genes are TRBV10-3 and TRBJ1-1; 7 bases align to TRBD1. The sequence runs out 3 residues before the end of the CDR3; the remainder is reconstructed from the germline J gene. V was clipped by 6 bases and J by 1 base; unmatched bases: 5. CDR1 and CDR2 (germline): ENHRY, SYGVKD. The CDR3 covers 14 residues.

Regarding this clone: The missing CDR3 end, 3 residues past where the read stops, is filled in from the germline J gene. The chain recombines TRBV20-1 with TRBJ1-4, with D maybe TRBD1 (5 bases). The CDR3 has 11 amino acids. Per the germline V gene, CDR1 is DFQATT and CDR2 is SNEGSKA (reference sequence). CDR3 DNA, as far as it was read: TGCAGTGCTAGAGATAAGGGGAAA. Its protein product is CSARDKGK. The full CDR3 is CSARDKGKLFF.

The sequenced part of the CDR3 DNA is TGCGCCAGCAGCTCCCAGGCTATGAACACTGAA. Translation: CASSSQAMNTE. The whole CDR3 sequence is CASSSQAMNTEAFF. The J gene is TRBJ1-1, the V gene TRBV5-1; D not certain. The CDR3 extends 3 residues past the end of the read, so its final part is completed from the germline J gene. Germline lookup yields CDR1 SGHRS and CDR2 YFSETQ. V gave up 3 bases and J gave up 0 bases, with 9 bases separating them. The CDR3 is 14 amino acids.

With regard to this clone: Coverage ceases 3 residues before the CDR3 finishes, and the germline J gene fills in the end. The rearrangement uses TRBV30 and TRBJ1-4; the D gene is possibly TRBD1 (5 bases). Germline lookup yields CDR1 GTSNPN and CDR2 SVGIG (reference sequence). V lost 2 bases to trimming and J lost 0 bases, with 10 bases between them. The CDR3 has 15 amino acids. The CDR3 protein is CAWSRQGATNEKLFF. The sequenced CDR3 bases are TGTGCCTGGAGTCGCCAGGGTGCAACTAATGAAAAA.

On this clone itself: Sequencing ends 3 residues short of the CDR3 end; the germline J gene provides the rest. The rearrangement links TRBV3-1 (or the pseudogene TRBV3-2) to TRBJ1-2, with D unclear. The CDR3 covers 14 residues. The germline V and J ends were trimmed by 3 bases and 4 bases, with 12 bases remaining between them. Looked up from germline, CDR1 is LGHDT and CDR2 is YNNKEL (reference sequence). The CDR3 bases that were read are TGTGCCAGCAGCCACTGGCAGGTCGTCTATGGC. It translates to CASSHWQVVYG. The CDR3 reads in full as CASSHWQVVYGYTF.

Points on this clone: The read halts 3 residues ahead of the CDR3 end, with the missing end drawn from the germline J gene. This chain connects TRBV7-9 to TRBJ2-1; 7 nucleotides align to TRBD1. Germline V gene data show CDR1 as SEHNR and CDR2 as FQNEAQ (reference sequence). This CDR3 contains 14 residues. After removal of 5 bases from V and 7 bases from J, the junction contained 8 bases not matched to a gene. Here the CDR3 reads CASSQRQGRNEQFF. CDR3 bases read: TGTGCCAGCAGCCAGAGACAGGGCAGGAATGAG.